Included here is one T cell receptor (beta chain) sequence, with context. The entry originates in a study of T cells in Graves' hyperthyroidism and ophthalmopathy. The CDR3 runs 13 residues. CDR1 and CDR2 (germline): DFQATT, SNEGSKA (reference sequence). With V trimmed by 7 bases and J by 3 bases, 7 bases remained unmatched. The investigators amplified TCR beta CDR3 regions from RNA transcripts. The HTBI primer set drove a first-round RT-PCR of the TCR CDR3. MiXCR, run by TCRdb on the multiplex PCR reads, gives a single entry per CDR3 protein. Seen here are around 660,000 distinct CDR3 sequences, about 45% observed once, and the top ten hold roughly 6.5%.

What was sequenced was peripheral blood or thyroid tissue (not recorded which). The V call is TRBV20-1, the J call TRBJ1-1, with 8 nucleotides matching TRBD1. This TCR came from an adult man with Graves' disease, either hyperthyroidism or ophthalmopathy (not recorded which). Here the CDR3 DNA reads TGCAGTGTCCTTACAGGGGGGGACACTGAAGCTTTCTTT. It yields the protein CSVLTGGDTEAFF.